A single sample is the source of the 4 T cell receptor beta chains below, sequenced in a study of molecular identifiers for immune sequencing clone quantification. TCRdb called the PCR reads again in MiXCR, with one record for every CDR3 protein. The sample includes 85,000 to 130,000 distinct CDR3 sequences, around a third of them seen just once. The sequencing input was naive CD8+ T cells from blood, with Jurkat cell RNA spiked in. Sample subset: FACS-sorted CD8+CD4-CCR7+CD45RA+ naive T cells. The origin of the receptors is a human donor in good health. Some libraries in this study had Jurkat cell RNA spiked in.

The genes are TRBV27 and TRBJ1-2; possibly TRBD1 for D (5 bases). The V end lost 5 bases, the J end lost 4 bases, and 11 bases lay between the germline ends. This CDR3 spans 13 amino acids. Germline V lookup: CDR1 MNHEY, CDR2 SMNVEV (reference sequence). CDR3 in amino acids: CASSPETAYGYTF. As DNA, the CDR3 is TGTGCCAGCAGTCCAGAGACAGCCTATGGCTACACCTTC.

This clonotype has at least ten counts. The J gene is TRBJ2-3, the V gene TRBV7-2; tentative D call: TRBD1 (6 bases). This CDR3 is built from 15 residues. V was cut by 5 bases and J by 2 bases, with 14 bases left in between. Germline V lookup: CDR1 SGHTA, CDR2 FQGNSA. CDR3 protein: CASSRGTITTDTQYF. The CDR3 DNA follows: TGTGCCAGCAGCAGGGGGACCATTACCACAGATACGCAGTATTTT.

This clonotype appeared many times. The chain couples TRBV19 to TRBJ2-7; TRBD1 matches 9 bases. The CDR3 has 16 residues. Germline-derived CDR1 and CDR2 are LNHDA and SQIVND (reference sequence). Trimming cost V 7 bases and J 6 bases; bases outside gene matches: 16. The chain's CDR3 is CASTTTFGTGSPEQYF. The CDR3 DNA reads TGTGCCAGTACCACAACCTTCGGGACAGGGAGTCCCGAGCAGTACTTC.

The rearrangement links TRBV6-5 to TRBJ2-7, with 9 bases fitting TRBD2. The ends lost 0 bases at V and 6 bases at J; junction bases unmatched: 3. The CDR3 totals 14 residues. Germline CDR1 is MNHEY and CDR2 is SVGAGI. Written as DNA, the CDR3 is TGTGCCAGCAGTTACTCGGCGGGAGGGCGCGAGCAGTACTTC. It is translated as CASSYSAGGREQYF.